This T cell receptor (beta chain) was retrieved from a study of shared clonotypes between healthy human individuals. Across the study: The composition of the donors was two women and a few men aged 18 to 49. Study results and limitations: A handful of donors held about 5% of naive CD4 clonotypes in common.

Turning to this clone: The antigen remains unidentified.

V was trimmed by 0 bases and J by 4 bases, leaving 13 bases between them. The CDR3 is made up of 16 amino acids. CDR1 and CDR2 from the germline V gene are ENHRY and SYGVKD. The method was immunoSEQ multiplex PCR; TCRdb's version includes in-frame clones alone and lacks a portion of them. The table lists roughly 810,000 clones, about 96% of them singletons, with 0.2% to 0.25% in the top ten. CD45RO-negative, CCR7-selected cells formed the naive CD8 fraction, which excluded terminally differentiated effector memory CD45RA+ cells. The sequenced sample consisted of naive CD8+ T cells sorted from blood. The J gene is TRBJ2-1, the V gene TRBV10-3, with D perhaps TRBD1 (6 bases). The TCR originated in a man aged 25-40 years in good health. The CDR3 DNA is TGTGCCATCAGTGAGTCTAAGGGGGAGAGATACAATGAGCAGTTCTTC. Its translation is CAISESKGERYNEQFF.